These 12 T cell receptor beta chains were all obtained from the same sample, sequenced in a study of blood T cells in healthy people across ages. Next came a second PCR, run for about 7 to 12 cycles, which used a sample-barcoded 5' primer along with a J-beta primer mix. MiXCR, run by TCRdb on the 5' RACE reads, gives a single entry per CDR3 protein. The table shows around 900,000 distinct CDR3 sequences, with just over 50% occurring only once. Sequencing used blood. These receptors were collected from a woman aged 55 to 70 in good health.

The V gene is TRBV20-1, the J gene TRBJ2-7; a possible D gene is TRBD1 (5 bases). CDR3 length: 12 amino acids. Germline loops: CDR1 DFQATT, CDR2 SNEGSKA (reference sequence). The germline V and J ends were trimmed by 3 bases and 4 bases, with 10 bases remaining between them. The CDR3 protein is CSARARGYEQYF. CDR3 DNA: TGCAGTGCTAGGGCTAGGGGATACGAGCAGTACTTC.

This clonotype appeared a few times. The rearrangement joins TRBV12-3 or TRBV12-4 to TRBJ2-7; 9 nucleotides line up with TRBD2. This CDR3 is 13 amino acids long. V trimming: 8 bases; J trimming: 0 bases; junction bases outside the gene matches: 2. The CDR3 sequence: CASGSGSSYEQYF. CDR3 sequence (DNA): TGTGCCAGCGGTAGCGGGAGCTCCTACGAGCAGTACTTC.

The V and J genes are TRBV6-1 and TRBJ2-7; D not certain. From germline, CDR1 is MNHNS and CDR2 SASEGT. The CDR3 contains 15 residues. V gave up 1 base and J gave up 1 base, with 11 bases separating them. CDR3 region: CASSEGVVASYEQYF. CDR3 bases: TGTGCCAGCAGTGAAGGGGTCGTGGCGTCCTACGAGCAGTACTTC.

Notes on this clonotype: A clone one base away is much larger, so this may be a read error. J is TRBJ2-7 and V is TRBV7-2; weak D call: TRBD1 (5 bases). The J call may not be correct, given that the DNA end is closer to TRBJ2-1. The CDR3 spans 15 residues. Looked up from germline, CDR1 is SGHTA and CDR2 is FQGNSA. The CDR3 bases are TGTGCCAGCAGCTACAAAGGGGCGCGCTCCTACGAGCAGTTCTTC. Translated: CASSYKGARSYEQFF.

This clonotype was seen a few times. This chain links TRBV20-1 with TRBJ2-4; the D call may be TRBD1 or TRBD2 (5 bases each). Trimming removed 6 bases at V and 13 bases at J, with 22 bases between. This CDR3 spans 13 amino acids. The germline gives CDR1 DFQATT, CDR2 SNEGSKA (reference sequence). In nucleotides, the CDR3 is TGCAGTGCCCCTATTGGGGGAGTGAGTGAGCAGTACTTC. It is translated as CSAPIGGVSEQYF.

As to this clonotype: The DNA is left out, because the CDR3 cannot be placed on it with certainty; the CDR3 is given as TCRdb lists it. The chain has TRBV12-3 or TRBV12-4 and TRBJ2-5; the table gives TRBD2 as D, unverified against the DNA. The CDR3 is 20 residues long, ends included. Here the CDR3 reads CASSDGLAGGSYEQYFEQYF.

This clonotype was seen at least ten times. J is TRBJ2-3 and V is TRBV28, with 12 positions matching TRBD2. Per germline, CDR1 MDHEN and CDR2 SYDVKM. The length of the CDR3 is 20 residues. With 5 bases clipped from V and 5 bases from J, the junction kept 20 bases outside the gene matches. In DNA, the CDR3 is TGTGCCAGCAGTCTTACTTATACCGGGACTAGCGGGCAAGGCAGAGATACGCAGTATTTT. Its protein is CASSLTYTGTSGQGRDTQYF.

The V and J genes are TRBV6-2 or TRBV6-3 and TRBJ1-6, with D uncertain. CDR3 size: 19 residues. Trimming stripped 3 bases from V and 0 bases from J, with 18 bases between. The germline V gene has CDR1 MNHEY and CDR2 SVGEGT. The CDR3 spells CASSYPRGQLSSYNSPLHF. The CDR3 bases are TGTGCCAGCAGTTATCCTCGTGGCCAGTTGAGCTCCTATAATTCACCCCTCCACTTT.

This chain links TRBV5-1 with TRBJ2-7, with unresolved D. V dropped 0 bases and J dropped 2 bases, with 12 bases sitting between them. The CDR3 extends over 15 amino acids. Germline CDR1 SGHRS, CDR2 YFSETQ. CDR3 sequence: CASSLGSGFTYEQYF. Here the CDR3 DNA reads TGCGCCAGCAGCTTGGGTTCGGGCTTCACCTACGAGCAGTACTTC.

V gene TRBV28 combines with J gene TRBJ2-7, with 15 positions matching TRBD2. The CDR3 is 16 residues long. V shed 5 bases, J shed 9 bases, and the junction held 11 bases outside the gene matches. Looked up from germline, CDR1 is MDHEN and CDR2 is SYDVKM. CDR3 DNA sequence: TGTGCCAGCAGTCGTGGAGGGACTAGCGGGAGGACAAGGCAGTACTTC. This sequence encodes CASSRGGTSGRTRQYF.

This clonotype has a handful of counts. The chain carries TRBV15 and TRBJ2-4, with D perhaps matching TRBD1 or TRBD2 (6 bases each). The J call may be incorrect, as the DNA end agrees better with TRBJ2-7. From germline, CDR1 is LNHNV and CDR2 YYDKDF (reference sequence). This CDR3 comprises 18 residues. The CDR3 protein is CATSRDGGPGKPSYEQYF. The CDR3 coding sequence is TGTGCCACCAGCAGAGATGGGGGGCCGGGCAAACCCTCCTACGAGCAGTACTTC.

Details on this clonotype: Compared with germline, one end of the junction differs, possibly owing to a read error. This sequence joins TRBV4-2 and TRBJ2-7, with a weak D call TRBD1 (6 bases). The end of the DNA fits TRBJ2-5 better, so the J call may be wrong. The CDR3 extends over 17 amino acids. Germline assignment: CDR1 LGHNA and CDR2 YNFKEQ. CDR3 sequence: CPSSQVGAGEIRETQYF. The CDR3 region has the DNA TGTCCCAGCAGCCAAGTGGGAGCAGGGGAGATCCGGGAGACCCAGTACTTC.